This is a list of T cell receptor beta chains from one sample in a study of blood T cell repertoires in COVID-19. This table comes from immunoSEQ multiplex PCR, and its TCRdb copy is limited to in-frame clones, with some not included. The sample has roughly 68,000 clones, roughly 87% seen once. Material for sequencing was peripheral blood. The origin of the receptors is a woman between 45 and 60 years old with COVID-19, enrolled during active disease. Both conserved end residues are part of each CDR3. The D gene is left open where the match is weak. The size field is filled for only some rows; it gives once, few, many or a size class.

D: .
J: TRBJ1-3
V: TRBV11-2
size: few
length: 13
DNA: TGTGCCAGCATCGACAAGTCCGGAAACACCATATATTTT
CDR3: CASIDKSGNTIYF

D: .
J: TRBJ2-7
V: TRBV5-4
size: .
length: 16
DNA: TGTGCCAGCAGCCGCCCAGGAGGGGGCGTCTCCTACGAGCAGTACTTC
CDR3: CASSRPGGGVSYEQYF

D: TRBD1
J: TRBJ2-7
V: TRBV2
size: .
length: 14
DNA: TGTGCCAGCAGTTCTACGACAGGGTCCTACGAGCAGTACTTC
CDR3: CASSSTTGSYEQYF

D: .
J: TRBJ1-6
V: TRBV7-9
size: .
length: 15
DNA: TGTGCCAGCAGCTCGAGGGGGGAGGGAAATTCACCCCTCCACTTT
CDR3: CASSSRGEGNSPLHF

D: .
J: TRBJ2-3
V: TRBV10-3
size: .
length: 15
DNA: TGTGCCATCAACAGGGGGAGCGGGATTACAGATACGCAGTATTTT
CDR3: CAINRGSGITDTQYF

D: TRBD2
J: TRBJ2-5
V: TRBV7-2
size: .
length: 16
DNA: TGTGCCAGCAGCCCCCGACTAGCGCGATACCAAGAGACCCAGTACTTC
CDR3: CASSPRLARYQETQYF

D: TRBD1
J: TRBJ2-3
V: TRBV29-1
size: .
length: 13
DNA: TGCAGCGTAGGGACAGGGGTGGCAGATACGCAGTATTTT
CDR3: CSVGTGVADTQYF

D: .
J: TRBJ2-1
V: TRBV11-2
size: once
length: 14
DNA: TGTGCCAGCAGCCCCATCCGGCGGCTAAATGAGCAGTTCTTC
CDR3: CASSPIRRLNEQFF

D: TRBD2
J: TRBJ2-7
V: TRBV28
size: .
length: 16
DNA: TGTGCCAGCAGTCTCCCCCTAGCGGGAGGACCATACGAGCAGTACTTC
CDR3: CASSLPLAGGPYEQYF

D: .
J: TRBJ2-3
V: TRBV5-4
size: .
length: 14
DNA: TGTGCCAGCAGCTTGGAACAGGGCACAGATACGCAGTATTTT
CDR3: CASSLEQGTDTQYF

D: TRBD2
J: TRBJ2-5
V: TRBV6-5
size: .
length: 14
DNA: TGTGCCAGCAGGCGAGGCGGGAGAGGAGAGACCCAGTACTTC
CDR3: CASRRGGRGETQYF

D: .
J: TRBJ2-3
V: TRBV2
size: .
length: 12
DNA: TGTGCCAGCAGTGTGGAGTCGTATACGCAGTATTTT
CDR3: CASSVESYTQYF

D: .
J: TRBJ2-7
V: TRBV4-1
size: few
length: 14
DNA: TGCGCCAGCAGCGATCCTGCCAGGCGACACGAGCAGTACTTC
CDR3: CASSDPARRHEQYF

D: .
J: TRBJ2-7
V: TRBV2
size: few
length: 14
DNA: TGTGCCAGCGCGGGAAGAGTCGGCCTCTACGAGCAGTACTTC
CDR3: CASAGRVGLYEQYF

D: .
J: TRBJ2-7
V: TRBV7-3
size: .
length: 13
DNA: TGTGCCAGCAGCTTGGGTATTGGGCAGGAGCAGTACTTC
CDR3: CASSLGIGQEQYF

D: .
J: TRBJ2-6
V: TRBV19
size: .
length: 14
DNA: TGTGCCAGTAGTAGTCTGTCTGGGGCCAACGTCCTGACTTTC
CDR3: CASSSLSGANVLTF

D: TRBD2
J: TRBJ2-4
V: TRBV25-1
size: .
length: 16
DNA: TGTGCCAGCAGTGATCCTCGGACTAGCGGGAGGAACATTCAGTACTTC
CDR3: CASSDPRTSGRNIQYF

D: TRBD1
J: TRBJ1-2
V: TRBV5-1
size: few
length: 13
DNA: TGCGCCAGCGGGACAGGGGAGGCCTATGGCTACACCTTC
CDR3: CASGTGEAYGYTF

D: .
J: TRBJ1-5
V: TRBV6-4
size: .
length: 16
DNA: TGTGCCAGCAGTCTGGTCGGCGGGGGGAGCAATCAGCCCCAGCATTTT
CDR3: CASSLVGGGSNQPQHF

D: TRBD2
J: TRBJ2-3
V: TRBV3-1/TRBV3-2
size: .
length: 20
DNA: TGTGCCAGCAGCCGCAATCCCTTACAGTTCATTGGGACTAGTGCAGATACGCAGTATTTT
CDR3: CASSRNPLQFIGTSADTQYF

D: .
J: TRBJ1-1
V: TRBV27
size: .
length: 13
DNA: TGTGCCAGCAGTTTAAAAGGGGCGAAGCAGGCTTTCTTT
CDR3: CASSLKGAKQAFF

D: .
J: TRBJ1-6
V: TRBV5-1
size: .
length: 16
DNA: TGCGCCAGCAGCTTCTGGACAGATGGGGGTAATTCACCCCTCCACTTT
CDR3: CASSFWTDGGNSPLHF

D: TRBD1
J: TRBJ2-3
V: TRBV3-1/TRBV3-2
size: once
length: 16
DNA: TGTGCCAGCAGCCAAACAGGGACAGGGCCGTCAGATACGCAGTATTTT
CDR3: CASSQTGTGPSDTQYF

D: TRBD2
J: TRBJ2-1
V: TRBV2
size: .
length: 15
DNA: TGTGCCACAAAATATGGACTAGCGGAATACAATGAGCAGTTCTTC
CDR3: CATKYGLAEYNEQFF

D: TRBD1
J: TRBJ1-1
V: TRBV7-3
size: .
length: 15
DNA: TGTGCCAGCAGCTTAACCACAGGGGGAGGGACTGAAGCTTTCTTT
CDR3: CASSLTTGGGTEAFF

D: .
J: TRBJ2-7
V: TRBV5-1
size: .
length: 13
DNA: TGCGCCAGCAGCTCAGGGGTTAGGAACGAGCAGTACTTC
CDR3: CASSSGVRNEQYF

D: .
J: TRBJ1-6
V: TRBV4-1
size: .
length: 16
DNA: TGCGCCAGCAGCCAAGCCCTTCCTTCGGTGATTGTACCCCTCCACTTT
CDR3: CASSQALPSVIVPLHF

D: .
J: TRBJ1-4
V: TRBV4-3
size: .
length: 13
DNA: TGCGCCAGCAGCCACGCGACAGGTGAAAAACTGTTTTTT
CDR3: CASSHATGEKLFF

D: .
J: TRBJ2-7
V: TRBV7-9
size: .
length: 16
DNA: TGTGCCAGCAGCTTAGCTGGGGCGGATCTACCCTACGAGCAGTACTTC
CDR3: CASSLAGADLPYEQYF

D: .
J: TRBJ1-2
V: TRBV4-3
size: .
length: 15
DNA: TGCGCCAGCAGCCAAGTGGTGGGAGGCGTGGGAGGCTACACCTTC
CDR3: CASSQVVGGVGGYTF

D: TRBD1
J: TRBJ1-5
V: TRBV18
size: .
length: 15
DNA: TGTGCCAGCTCACGCAGGACAGGGCCGAATCAGCCCCAGCATTTT
CDR3: CASSRRTGPNQPQHF

D: TRBD2
J: TRBJ2-1
V: TRBV7-3
size: .
length: 15
DNA: TGTGCCAGCAGCTTAAGTAGCGGGGACTACAATGAGCAGTTCTTC
CDR3: CASSLSSGDYNEQFF

D: TRBD2
J: TRBJ2-7
V: TRBV27
size: few
length: 14
DNA: TGTGCCAGCAGGATTAGCGGGACCCCCTACGAGCAGTACTTC
CDR3: CASRISGTPYEQYF

D: TRBD2
J: TRBJ2-3
V: TRBV5-1
size: .
length: 14
DNA: TGCGCCAGCAAGGGACTAGCGGGCACAGATACGCAGTATTTT
CDR3: CASKGLAGTDTQYF

D: TRBD1
J: TRBJ2-7
V: TRBV18
size: .
length: 13
DNA: TGTGCCAGCTCCCTTACAGGGGGCCACGAGCAGTACTTC
CDR3: CASSLTGGHEQYF

D: .
J: TRBJ1-3
V: TRBV5-4
size: .
length: 15
DNA: TGTGCCAGCAGCTTGGCTGGCAGCTCTGGAAACACCATATATTTT
CDR3: CASSLAGSSGNTIYF

D: TRBD1
J: TRBJ2-7
V: TRBV28
size: .
length: 12
DNA: TGTGCCAGCCGGGACAGGGTCTACGAGCAGTACTTC
CDR3: CASRDRVYEQYF

D: TRBD1
J: TRBJ2-7
V: TRBV30
size: once
length: 12
DNA: TGTGCCTGGAGGCAGGGGGCACCCGAGCAGTACTTC
CDR3: CAWRQGAPEQYF

D: TRBD1
J: TRBJ1-5
V: TRBV4-1
size: .
length: 18
DNA: TGCGCCAGCAGCCAGTCGGGACAGGGGTCCTATAGCAATCAGCCCCAGCATTTT
CDR3: CASSQSGQGSYSNQPQHF

D: TRBD1
J: TRBJ1-5
V: TRBV6-2/TRBV6-3
size: .
length: 20
DNA: TGTGCCAGCAGTTACTCGATTTTGCTGACAGGGGGCATGAGCAATCAGCCCCAGCATTTT
CDR3: CASSYSILLTGGMSNQPQHF

D: TRBD2
J: TRBJ2-1
V: TRBV2
size: .
length: 15
DNA: TGTGCCAGCAGTGGGACTAGCGGGCTAACCAATGAGCAGTTCTTC
CDR3: CASSGTSGLTNEQFF

D: .
J: TRBJ2-1
V: TRBV12-1
size: .
length: 17
DNA: TGTGCCAGCACCGTTCGGGAGGACCCGTCCCTATACAATGAGCAGTTCTTC
CDR3: CASTVREDPSLYNEQFF

D: .
J: TRBJ2-7
V: TRBV6-5
size: .
length: 14
DNA: TGTGCCAGCAGTTACGGGCAGGGGTTGTACGAGCAGTACTTC
CDR3: CASSYGQGLYEQYF

D: TRBD1
J: TRBJ2-6
V: TRBV28
size: .
length: 16
DNA: TGTGCCAGCAGTGACAGGGTCGGGTCTGGGGCCAACGTCCTGACTTTC
CDR3: CASSDRVGSGANVLTF

D: TRBD1
J: TRBJ1-2
V: TRBV5-1
size: .
length: 17
DNA: TGCGCCAGCAGCCCGGGACAGGGAGTGCTACGGGGCTATGGCTACACCTTC
CDR3: CASSPGQGVLRGYGYTF

D: .
J: TRBJ1-1
V: TRBV6-5
size: .
length: 15
DNA: TGTGCCAGCAGTTACGAAGGGGGTCGGAACACTGAAGCTTTCTTT
CDR3: CASSYEGGRNTEAFF

D: .
J: TRBJ1-1
V: TRBV28
size: .
length: 14
DNA: TGTGCCAGCAGTTCAACAGTGGGTGGCACTGAAGCTTTCTTT
CDR3: CASSSTVGGTEAFF

D: .
J: TRBJ2-7
V: TRBV6-2/TRBV6-3
size: few
length: 15
DNA: TGTGCCAGCAGTTATAGGAGTGACAGAGCCTACGAGCAGTACTTC
CDR3: CASSYRSDRAYEQYF

D: .
J: TRBJ2-2
V: TRBV18
size: .
length: 15
DNA: TGTGCCAGCTCACCCCAGGGGATGAACACCGGGGAGCTGTTTTTT
CDR3: CASSPQGMNTGELFF

D: .
J: TRBJ2-3
V: TRBV30
size: .
length: 12
DNA: TGTGCCTGGAGTACCTCAGGAGATACGCAGTATTTT
CDR3: CAWSTSGDTQYF

D: TRBD1
J: TRBJ2-7
V: TRBV7-9
size: .
length: 15
DNA: TGTGCCAGCAGCTTACGGACAGGGACCCTCTACGAGCAGTACTTC
CDR3: CASSLRTGTLYEQYF

D: .
J: TRBJ2-7
V: TRBV6-5
size: .
length: 11
DNA: TGTGCCAGCAGGGACAGATGGGAGCAGTACTTC
CDR3: CASRDRWEQYF

D: .
J: TRBJ1-4
V: TRBV4-1
size: .
length: 13
DNA: TGCGCCAGCAGCCAGGGCAGGAATGAAAAACTGTTTTTT
CDR3: CASSQGRNEKLFF

D: .
J: TRBJ2-7
V: TRBV5-6
size: .
length: 13
DNA: TGTGCCAGCAGTTGGCCCCAAGACTACGAGCAGTACTTC
CDR3: CASSWPQDYEQYF

D: .
J: TRBJ1-4
V: TRBV29-1
size: .
length: 12
DNA: TGCAGCGCCGGACACCCTAATGAAAAACTGTTTTTT
CDR3: CSAGHPNEKLFF